This is a list of T cell receptor beta chains from one sample in a study of T cell repertoires in cytomegalovirus infection. Each CDR3 protein gets one entry after TCRdb re-called the reads with MiXCR. Found here are fewer than 550,000 distinct CDR3 sequences, about 10% of them singletons; the top ten hold roughly a tenth. The sample was PBMCs. The origin of the receptors is a human donor in good health (CMV status not recorded). Some clones in this sample may be carry-over from other donors' samples. Each CDR3 is given with its conserved first and last residue. The D gene is left open where the match is weak. The size entry is marked missing in some rows and otherwise reads once, few, many or a size class.

d_call	clone_size	j_call	v_call	cdr3_nt	cdr3_aa
TRBD2	.	TRBJ2-1	TRBV19	TGTGCCAGTGGGACTAGCGGGGAACTCTACAATGAGCAGTTCTTC	CASGTSGELYNEQFF
TRBD1	.	TRBJ2-1	TRBV5-4	TGTGCCAGCAGGCTGACAGGGGGCGCGTCCAATGAGCAGTTCTTC	CASRLTGGASNEQFF
TRBD2	few	TRBJ2-7	TRBV5-8	TGTGCCAGCAGCTTCCCCGGGAGGGTTTACGAGCAGTACTTC	CASSFPGRVYEQYF
TRBD1	.	TRBJ2-5	TRBV29-1	TGCAGCGTCCGGGACAGGGACCAAGAGACCCAGTACTTC	CSVRDRDQETQYF
.	many	TRBJ1-1	TRBV7-9	TGTGCCAGCAGCTTAGTAAACACCAACACTGAAGCTTTCTTT	CASSLVNTNTEAFF
TRBD1	many	TRBJ1-2	TRBV7-2	TGTGCCAGCAGCATAGACAGGGTTGGGGGCTACACCTTC	CASSIDRVGGYTF
TRBD2	many	TRBJ2-3	TRBV7-3	TGTGCCAGCAGCTCCCCGGGGGGAATCAGCACAGATACGCAGTATTTT	CASSSPGGISTDTQYF
.	many	TRBJ2-3	TRBV11-2	TGTGCCAGCAGCTTAGTGGAAGCGGCAGATACGCAGTATTTT	CASSLVEAADTQYF
TRBD1	many	TRBJ2-7	TRBV15	TGTGCCACCAGCACCAGGACAGGGGTTCGTTCCTACGAGCAGTACTTC	CATSTRTGVRSYEQYF
.	.	TRBJ2-4	TRBV27	TGTGCCAGCAGTTTACCAGAAGCCAAAAACATTCAGTACTTC	CASSLPEAKNIQYF
.	many	TRBJ2-1	TRBV12-5	TGTGCTAGTGGTTTGCAACAAGGGGCGTCCTACAATGAGCAGTTCTTC	CASGLQQGASYNEQFF
.	.	TRBJ2-2	TRBV7-6	TGTGCCAGCAGACCATCAGGGGCCCACACCGGGGAGCTGTTTTTT	CASRPSGAHTGELFF
TRBD1	.	TRBJ1-4	TRBV9	TGTGCCAGCAGTGAGGGACAGGGAGGCGAAAAACTGTTTTTT	CASSEGQGGEKLFF
TRBD2	few	TRBJ2-1	TRBV13	TGTGCCAGCAGCCCCCCCTGGGGGGAGGGGAATGAGCAGTTCTTC	CASSPPWGEGNEQFF
.	many	TRBJ1-2	TRBV4-1	TGCGCCAGCAGCCAAGGAATAGGGATAGACTATGGCTACACCTTC	CASSQGIGIDYGYTF
TRBD1	many	TRBJ1-5	TRBV7-2	TGTGCCAGCAGCTATGGACAGGGGATAAATCAGCCCCAGCATTTT	CASSYGQGINQPQHF
.	many	TRBJ1-1	TRBV7-9	TGTGCCAGCAGCTTCAGATTGAACACTGAAGCTTTCTTT	CASSFRLNTEAFF
TRBD2	.	TRBJ2-7	TRBV3-1	TGTGCCAGCACCCGCAGCGGGAACTCCTACGAGCAGTACTTC	CASTRSGNSYEQYF
.	many	TRBJ1-1	TRBV7-9	TGTGCCAGCAGTGACCCCCAGGGGACGGTCACTGAAGCTTTCTTT	CASSDPQGTVTEAFF
.	.	TRBJ2-1	TRBV5-1	TGCGCCAGCAGCTTGCATCAGGGGGGCTCCTACAATGAGCAGTTCTTC	CASSLHQGGSYNEQFF
.	.	TRBJ2-7	TRBV20-1	TGCAGTGCTCCCTATGGAAGGGACGAGCAGTACTTC	CSAPYGRDEQYF
.	many	TRBJ2-2	TRBV28	TGTGCCACCAAGGGAGGGTTACAGGGAATAACTATCGGGGAGCTGTTTTTT	CATKGGLQGITIGELFF
TRBD2	many	TRBJ2-5	TRBV20-1	TGCAGTGCTAGAGCCCCTAGCGGGCCCCAAGAGACCCAGTACTTC	CSARAPSGPQETQYF
TRBD1	.	TRBJ2-3	TRBV7-3	TGTGCCAGCAGCTCTGACAGGGAAACAGATACGCAGTATTTT	CASSSDRETDTQYF
.	many	TRBJ1-1	TRBV6-1	TGTGCCACCCTCCACGTCGGGGGCACTGAAGCTTTCTTT	CATLHVGGTEAFF
TRBD2	many	TRBJ2-1	TRBV10-3	TGTGCCATCAGGGACGGGACTAGCGGGAGTAGCATGAATGAGCAGTTCTTC	CAIRDGTSGSSMNEQFF
.	many	TRBJ1-5	TRBV7-2	TGTGCCAGCAGCTTAGATTGGGGAGGAAGCAATCAGCCCCAGCATTTT	CASSLDWGGSNQPQHF
.	few	TRBJ2-6	TRBV5-4	TGTGCCAGCAGCCCGGGTGGCAGGGGAATCTCTGGGGCCAACGTCCTGACTTTC	CASSPGGRGISGANVLTF
TRBD2	.	TRBJ2-3	TRBV20-1	TGCAGTGCTATTTCAGCGGGAGGGGCTACAGATACGCAGTATTTT	CSAISAGGATDTQYF
TRBD2	.	TRBJ2-3	TRBV12-5	TGTGCTAGTGGCCATGGGGGACTAGCGGGGGGACGCACAGATACGCAGTATTTT	CASGHGGLAGGRTDTQYF
.	.	TRBJ2-3	TRBV4-2	TGTGCCAGCAGCCAAGAACGGAGAAGCACAGATACGCAGTATTTT	CASSQERRSTDTQYF
.	.	TRBJ1-5	TRBV6-1	TGTGCCAGCAGTGAACCAGGACAGAGCAATCAGCCCCAGCATTTT	CASSEPGQSNQPQHF
TRBD2	.	TRBJ2-3	TRBV2	TGTGCCAGCAGGGCGACTAGCGGGAGGACGGGAGATACGCAGTATTTT	CASRATSGRTGDTQYF
.	.	TRBJ2-6	TRBV5-1	TGCGCCAGCAGCTTGGGGGTAGGGTCTGGGGCCAACGTCCTGACTTTC	CASSLGVGSGANVLTF
TRBD1	few	TRBJ2-7	TRBV4-1	TGCGCCAGCAGCCAAGTTGGACAGGAGGCTTACGAGCAGTACTTC	CASSQVGQEAYEQYF
.	many	TRBJ2-3	TRBV5-1	TGCGCCAGCAGCTCCCAGGACGGCACAGATACGCAGTATTTT	CASSSQDGTDTQYF